This T cell receptor beta chain was sequenced during a study of early T cells in non-severe SARS-CoV-2 infection. In regard to this clonotype: The antigen remains undetermined.

Overall study results and limits: The study's VDJdb matching favored anti-spike CD8 responses and missed private and CD4 specificities.

Unique molecular identifiers were attached to individual cDNA molecules. Each CDR3 protein is one row after TCRdb ran MiXCR on the 5' RACE reads. The sample yields under 75,000 distinct CDR3 sequences, 10% to 15% seen once. Germline CDR1 is SGHVS and CDR2 is FQNEAQ. The CDR3 spans 14 residues. V lost 5 bases and J lost 8, with 18 bases in between. The receptor was isolated from an adult who was a healthcare worker with PCR-confirmed SARS-CoV-2 infection or an uninfected control (not recorded which). Input material: whole blood. J is TRBJ1-1 and V is TRBV7-8; D may be TRBD1 (5 bases). The CDR3 DNA reads as TGTGCCAGCAGCCTTTCCGGGACTCTGGCCGAAGCTTTCTTT. Protein: CASSLSGTLAEAFF. Filled out from reference TRBV7-8 and TRBJ1-1, the complete variable domain reads GAGVSQSPRYKVAKRGQDVALRCDPISGHVSLFWYQQALGQGPEFLTYFQNEAQLDKSGLPSDRFFAERPEGSVSTLKIQRTQQEDSAVYLCASSLSGTLAEAFFGQGTRLTVV.